This T cell receptor (beta chain) originates from a study of blood T cell repertoires in COVID-19. Looking at the study overall: Whether acute or convalescent, the COVID-19 samples came from the United States, Italy and Spain. PBMCs, B-cell-depleted T cells, or T cells provided the cDNA or gDNA that made up the material.

In the original workflow: Using reference gene primer amplification, nucleated cell counts were estimated. Profiling relied on immunoSEQ multiplex PCR, and the TCRdb table lists in-frame clones only, not all of them. V and J calls and clone size follow that table, whereas D and trimming were derived from the DNA. The sample has a few hundred thousand clones, roughly 88% seen once. The CDR3 contains 16 residues. After removal of 4 bases from V and 4 bases from J, the junction contained 5 bases not matched to a gene. From germline, CDR1 is MNHEY and CDR2 SVGEGT. The genes are TRBV6-2 or TRBV6-3 and TRBJ2-1; 12 bases are a match to TRBD2. Sample: peripheral blood. The clonotype comes from a man at least 80 years old with acute or convalescent COVID-19. CDR3: CASSSSGGDPYNEQFF. Here the CDR3 DNA reads TGTGCCAGCAGTTCTAGCGGGGGGGACCCTTACAATGAGCAGTTCTTC.